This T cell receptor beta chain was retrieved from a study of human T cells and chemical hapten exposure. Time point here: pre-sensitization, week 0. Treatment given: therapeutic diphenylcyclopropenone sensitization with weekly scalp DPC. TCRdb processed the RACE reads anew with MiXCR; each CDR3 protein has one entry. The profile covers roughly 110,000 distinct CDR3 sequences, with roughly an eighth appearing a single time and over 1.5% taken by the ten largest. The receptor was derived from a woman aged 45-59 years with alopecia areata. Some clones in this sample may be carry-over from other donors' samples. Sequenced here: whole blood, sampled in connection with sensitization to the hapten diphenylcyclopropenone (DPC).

CDR3 protein: CASSYPPGLVINEQFF. CDR3 DNA: TGTGCCAGCAGCTACCCCCCTGGACTAGTAATCAATGAGCAGTTCTTC. The chain couples TRBV28 to TRBJ2-1; TRBD2 agrees at 7 bases. The CDR3 totals 16 residues. V dropped 6 bases and J dropped 6; count of bases not matched to a gene: 14. Germline CDR1 and CDR2: MDHEN and SYDVKM.